This entry is about one T cell receptor beta chain. Its cognate antigen is unknown. In the same sample, other DNA sequences code for this CDR3. It was cDNA, reverse transcribed from extracted RNA, that served as the sequencing template. Generated by immunoSEQ multiplex PCR, the TCRdb table keeps only in-frame clones and is missing some. The sample contains some 190,000 clones, roughly three fifths of which appear only once. This sample was included in a study of CD8+ T cells in alopecia areata. The wider study: Treated patients swallowed 5 to 10 mg of oral tofacitinib twice daily.

Trimming took 6 bases from V and 1 from J, leaving 9 bases between them. CDR3 length: 13 amino acids. Germline CDR1 is SQVTM and CDR2 is ANQGSEA. Stated treatment: oral pan-JAK inhibitor, 5-10 mg twice daily. Findings and limits, study-wide: Scalp clonality dropped significantly under tofacitinib, as did expanded CD8+ top-100 clones.

Sequenced material: CD4+ T cells sorted from blood, taken around week 46, from a patient treated with tofacitinib. This receptor was identified in a human donor with alopecia areata. This chain links TRBV29-1 with TRBJ2-2; TRBD1 might be the D (5 bases). The chain's CDR3 is CSVDGQNTGELFF. The CDR3 coding sequence is TGCAGCGTGGATGGACAGAACACCGGGGAGCTGTTTTTT.